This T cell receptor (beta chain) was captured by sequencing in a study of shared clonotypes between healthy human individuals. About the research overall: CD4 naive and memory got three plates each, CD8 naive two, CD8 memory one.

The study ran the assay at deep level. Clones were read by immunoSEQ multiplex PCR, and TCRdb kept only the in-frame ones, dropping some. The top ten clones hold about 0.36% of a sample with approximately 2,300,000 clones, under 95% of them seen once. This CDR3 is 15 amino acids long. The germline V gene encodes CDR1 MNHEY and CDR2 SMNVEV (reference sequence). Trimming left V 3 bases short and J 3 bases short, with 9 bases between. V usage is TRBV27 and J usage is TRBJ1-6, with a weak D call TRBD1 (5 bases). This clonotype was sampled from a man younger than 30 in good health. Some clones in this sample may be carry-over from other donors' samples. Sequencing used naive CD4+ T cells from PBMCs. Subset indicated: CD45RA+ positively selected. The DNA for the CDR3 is TGTGCCAGCAGTTTGTGGGGGGGCTATAATTCACCCCTCCACTTT. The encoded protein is CASSLWGGYNSPLHF.